This TCR beta chain appears in the sequencing data of a study of blood T cells in healthy people across ages. This clonotype was observed a handful of times. A second PCR, run for about 6 to 11 cycles, used a sample-barcoded 5' primer plus a J-beta primer mix. A 12-random-nucleotide template-switch adaptor tagged each cDNA molecule. One entry per CDR3 protein results from TCRdb running MiXCR on the 5' RACE reads. The sample gives hundreds of thousands of distinct CDR3 sequences, 25% to 35% of which show up once; approximately 15% is in the top ten. Isolation per sample recovered at least 7 million PBMCs. In germline, CDR1 is SGHAT, CDR2 FQNNGV. Deletions cut 5 bases from V and 0 bases from J, with 20 bases between. The CDR3 spans 17 residues.

Sequencing was carried out using blood. This receptor was taken from a woman older than 75 in good health. This chain joins TRBV11-2 and TRBJ2-7; perhaps D is TRBD1 or TRBD2 (5 bases each). CDR3 residues: CASSGEIPGTNSYEQYF. CDR3 DNA sequence: TGTGCCAGCAGCGGAGAAATCCCCGGGACCAACTCCTACGAGCAGTACTTC.